These T cell receptor beta chains were read from a single sample in a study of T cell repertoires in cytomegalovirus infection. TCRdb processed the reads anew with MiXCR; each CDR3 protein has one entry. The sample records 150,000 to 200,000 distinct CDR3 sequences, roughly 19% being singletons. The sample taken for sequencing was PBMCs. These receptors were obtained from a human donor in good health (CMV status not recorded). Some clones in this sample may be carry-over from other donors' samples. Both conserved end residues are part of each CDR3. Fields, in order: CDR3 length, clone size, D gene, V gene, J gene, CDR3 DNA, CDR3 protein. The D gene is left open where the match is weak. Size is stated for part of the rows, as once, few or many counts, or as a class when the clone is expanded.

cdr3_length: 16; clone_size: few; d_call: -; v_call: TRBV29-1; j_call: TRBJ1-3; cdr3_nt: TGCAGCGTTGAAGATCCTACAGGGTGGGGCGGAAACACCATATATTTT; cdr3_aa: CSVEDPTGWGGNTIYF
cdr3_length: 17; clone_size: -; d_call: -; v_call: TRBV19; j_call: TRBJ2-4; cdr3_nt: TGTGCCAGTAGCGACCCTTGGGTCCAAGGGGCCAAAAACATTCAGTACTTC; cdr3_aa: CASSDPWVQGAKNIQYF
cdr3_length: 16; clone_size: few; d_call: TRBD1; v_call: TRBV7-9; j_call: TRBJ1-2; cdr3_nt: TGTGCCAGCAGCCGCCTTCCCGGGACAGGGACGTATGGCTACACCTTC; cdr3_aa: CASSRLPGTGTYGYTF
cdr3_length: 15; clone_size: many; d_call: TRBD1; v_call: TRBV7-2; j_call: TRBJ1-4; cdr3_nt: TGTGCCAGCAGCCCCTTGACAGGGAAGAATGAAAAACTGTTTTTT; cdr3_aa: CASSPLTGKNEKLFF
cdr3_length: 13; clone_size: -; d_call: TRBD1; v_call: TRBV6-5; j_call: TRBJ1-5; cdr3_nt: TGTGCCAGCAGAGGGGGCGTTTATCAGCCCCAGCATTTT; cdr3_aa: CASRGGVYQPQHF
cdr3_length: 16; clone_size: many; d_call: TRBD2; v_call: TRBV7-8; j_call: TRBJ2-7; cdr3_nt: TGTGCCAGCAGCCCATTGACTAGCGGGAGAACTTACGAGCAGTACTTC; cdr3_aa: CASSPLTSGRTYEQYF
cdr3_length: 16; clone_size: -; d_call: TRBD1; v_call: TRBV20-1; j_call: TRBJ1-3; cdr3_nt: TGCAGTGCTAGAGCGCCGGGGACAGCGGTCGAAAACACCATATATTTT; cdr3_aa: CSARAPGTAVENTIYF
cdr3_length: 14; clone_size: -; d_call: -; v_call: TRBV11-1; j_call: TRBJ1-1; cdr3_nt: TGTGCCAGCAGCCCCGGACAGAGGAACACTGAAGCTTTCTTT; cdr3_aa: CASSPGQRNTEAFF
cdr3_length: 17; clone_size: few; d_call: -; v_call: TRBV4-1; j_call: TRBJ1-4; cdr3_nt: TGCGCCAGCAGCCAGGACCCCGGGCTACCAACTAATGAAAAACTGTTTTTT; cdr3_aa: CASSQDPGLPTNEKLFF
cdr3_length: 17; clone_size: -; d_call: -; v_call: TRBV7-8; j_call: TRBJ1-3; cdr3_nt: TGTGCCAGCAGCTTAGTTTTTAAGGTTCCTTCTGGAAACACCATATATTTT; cdr3_aa: CASSLVFKVPSGNTIYF
cdr3_length: 14; clone_size: -; d_call: TRBD1; v_call: TRBV29-1; j_call: TRBJ2-1; cdr3_nt: TGCAGCGTAGATCTAGGGGGCGCGTACAATGAGCAGTTCTTC; cdr3_aa: CSVDLGGAYNEQFF
cdr3_length: 15; clone_size: -; d_call: -; v_call: TRBV28; j_call: TRBJ2-6; cdr3_nt: TGTGCCAGCAGTATAGGGGGAACTGGGGCCAACGTCCTGACTTTC; cdr3_aa: CASSIGGTGANVLTF
cdr3_length: 14; clone_size: many; d_call: -; v_call: TRBV7-3; j_call: TRBJ2-7; cdr3_nt: TGTGCCAGCAGCTCGTCCGGAGGGGGCTACGAGCAGTACTTC; cdr3_aa: CASSSSGGGYEQYF
cdr3_length: 14; clone_size: few; d_call: TRBD1; v_call: TRBV28; j_call: TRBJ1-1; cdr3_nt: TGTGCCGGACAACAGGGGGCTGGGAACACTGAAGCTTTCTTT; cdr3_aa: CAGQQGAGNTEAFF
cdr3_length: 15; clone_size: -; d_call: -; v_call: TRBV24-1; j_call: TRBJ2-2; cdr3_nt: TGTGCCACCAGTGATTTAAGGGGGAACACCGGGGAGCTGTTTTTT; cdr3_aa: CATSDLRGNTGELFF
cdr3_length: 14; clone_size: -; d_call: -; v_call: TRBV15; j_call: TRBJ2-3; cdr3_nt: TGTGCCACCAGCACAGAAAGAAACACAGATACGCAGTATTTT; cdr3_aa: CATSTERNTDTQYF
cdr3_length: 17; clone_size: -; d_call: -; v_call: TRBV5-6; j_call: TRBJ1-1; cdr3_nt: TGTGCCAGCAGCTTGGACGGTGCCACGCCAAGGGGGGCTGAAGCTTTCTTT; cdr3_aa: CASSLDGATPRGAEAFF
cdr3_length: 16; clone_size: -; d_call: TRBD1; v_call: TRBV7-9; j_call: TRBJ2-5; cdr3_nt: TGTGCCAGCAGTCAGCCGGGACAGGGAGACCAAGAGACCCAGTACTTC; cdr3_aa: CASSQPGQGDQETQYF
cdr3_length: 16; clone_size: few; d_call: -; v_call: TRBV12-3/TRBV12-4; j_call: TRBJ2-6; cdr3_nt: TGTGCCAGCAGTTCCCCAAACAGGGATGGGGCCAACGTCCTGACTTTC; cdr3_aa: CASSSPNRDGANVLTF
cdr3_length: 18; clone_size: few; d_call: TRBD2; v_call: TRBV28; j_call: TRBJ2-5; cdr3_nt: TGTGCCAGCAGCACTTGGACTAGCGGGGTAAGGGATCAAGAGACCCAGTACTTC; cdr3_aa: CASSTWTSGVRDQETQYF
cdr3_length: 16; clone_size: -; d_call: TRBD2; v_call: TRBV6-2/TRBV6-3; j_call: TRBJ2-3; cdr3_nt: TGTGCCAGCAGCCCCGGACTAGCGGGAGTGGTTGGTACGCAGTATTTT; cdr3_aa: CASSPGLAGVVGTQYF
cdr3_length: 16; clone_size: many; d_call: -; v_call: TRBV5-6; j_call: TRBJ1-4; cdr3_nt: TGTGCCAGCAGCTTGATGGGCGGGGCAGATCAGGAAAAACTGTTTTTT; cdr3_aa: CASSLMGGADQEKLFF
cdr3_length: 15; clone_size: -; d_call: TRBD2; v_call: TRBV5-8; j_call: TRBJ2-7; cdr3_nt: TGTGCCAGCAGCTCGGGAGGCGGGTCAGCCTACGAGCAGTACTTC; cdr3_aa: CASSSGGGSAYEQYF
cdr3_length: 12; clone_size: -; d_call: -; v_call: TRBV2; j_call: TRBJ2-7; cdr3_nt: TGTGCCAGCAGTCGCGAGGGCTACGAGCAGTACTTC; cdr3_aa: CASSREGYEQYF
cdr3_length: 14; clone_size: -; d_call: -; v_call: TRBV19; j_call: TRBJ1-2; cdr3_nt: TGTGCCAGTAGAGGACAGCGGTACCACTATGGCTACACCTTC; cdr3_aa: CASRGQRYHYGYTF
cdr3_length: 16; clone_size: -; d_call: -; v_call: TRBV20-1; j_call: TRBJ2-1; cdr3_nt: TGCAGTGCCAGCGGTCCGGCGGGTATATCCTACAATGAGCAGTTCTTC; cdr3_aa: CSASGPAGISYNEQFF
cdr3_length: 11; clone_size: -; d_call: -; v_call: TRBV6-2/TRBV6-3; j_call: TRBJ2-7; cdr3_nt: TGTGCCAGCGGCCGGGTCTACGAGCAGAACTTC; cdr3_aa: CASGRVYEQNF
cdr3_length: 13; clone_size: -; d_call: TRBD2; v_call: TRBV29-1; j_call: TRBJ2-7; cdr3_nt: TGCAGCGTTACCGGGACTAGCGGGAGGGCGCAGTACTTC; cdr3_aa: CSVTGTSGRAQYF
cdr3_length: 15; clone_size: -; d_call: TRBD1; v_call: TRBV29-1; j_call: TRBJ2-1; cdr3_nt: TGCATAGGACAGGGCTTCGGCCAGTACGACAATGAGCAGTTCTTC; cdr3_aa: CIGQGFGQYDNEQFF
cdr3_length: 13; clone_size: many; d_call: -; v_call: TRBV23-1; j_call: TRBJ1-5; cdr3_nt: TGCGCCAGCAGTCAAGCCTTAAATCAGCCCCAGCATTTT; cdr3_aa: CASSQALNQPQHF
cdr3_length: 16; clone_size: many; d_call: TRBD2; v_call: TRBV7-2; j_call: TRBJ2-5; cdr3_nt: TGTGCCAGCAGCCGACTAGCGGGAGGGCTGCAAGAGACCCAGTACTTC; cdr3_aa: CASSRLAGGLQETQYF
cdr3_length: 15; clone_size: few; d_call: -; v_call: TRBV20-1; j_call: TRBJ2-1; cdr3_nt: TGCAGTGCTAGAGATTCAAGGGACCGCTACAATGAGCAGTTCTTC; cdr3_aa: CSARDSRDRYNEQFF
cdr3_length: 16; clone_size: -; d_call: -; v_call: TRBV7-9; j_call: TRBJ1-4; cdr3_nt: TGTGCCAGCAGCTTACCCCGGGCAGCGGAAAATGAAAAACTGTTTTTT; cdr3_aa: CASSLPRAAENEKLFF
cdr3_length: 13; clone_size: few; d_call: -; v_call: TRBV20-1; j_call: TRBJ1-2; cdr3_nt: TGCAGTGCTAGAGTACAGGACACCTATGGCTACACCTTC; cdr3_aa: CSARVQDTYGYTF
cdr3_length: 15; clone_size: -; d_call: -; v_call: TRBV6-6; j_call: TRBJ1-5; cdr3_nt: TGTGCCAGCAGTTACGGGGCAGGGGGCAATCAGCCCCAGCATTTT; cdr3_aa: CASSYGAGGNQPQHF
cdr3_length: 16; clone_size: many; d_call: -; v_call: TRBV7-2; j_call: TRBJ2-5; cdr3_nt: TGTGCCAGCAGCTCTCAAGGCAGACGGGGCCAAGAGACCCAGTACTTC; cdr3_aa: CASSSQGRRGQETQYF
cdr3_length: 14; clone_size: few; d_call: TRBD2; v_call: TRBV7-2; j_call: TRBJ2-7; cdr3_nt: TGTGCCAGCAGCATTAGCGGGAGCTCTTACGAGCAGTACTTC; cdr3_aa: CASSISGSSYEQYF
cdr3_length: 15; clone_size: few; d_call: -; v_call: TRBV7-8; j_call: TRBJ2-1; cdr3_nt: TGTGCCAGCAGCTTAGAGCCGGGACGCTACAATGAGCAGTTCTTC; cdr3_aa: CASSLEPGRYNEQFF
cdr3_length: 16; clone_size: -; d_call: -; v_call: TRBV7-2; j_call: TRBJ1-1; cdr3_nt: TGTGCCGGCAGCTTAGTCGTGGCCAGGGGGAACACTGAAGCTTTCTTT; cdr3_aa: CAGSLVVARGNTEAFF
cdr3_length: 15; clone_size: few; d_call: TRBD1; v_call: TRBV4-1; j_call: TRBJ2-7; cdr3_nt: TGCGCCAGCAGCCTCCGGGACAGCCTCAACTACGAGCAGTACTTC; cdr3_aa: CASSLRDSLNYEQYF
cdr3_length: 16; clone_size: -; d_call: TRBD1; v_call: TRBV19; j_call: TRBJ2-1; cdr3_nt: TGTGCCAGTAGTCCCTCGGTGGGACAGGGGTTTGCGGAGCAGTTCTTC; cdr3_aa: CASSPSVGQGFAEQFF
cdr3_length: 18; clone_size: few; d_call: TRBD1; v_call: TRBV12-3/TRBV12-4; j_call: TRBJ1-3; cdr3_nt: TGTGCCAGCAAAAGTGGCCCCATACAGGGGGCGGTCGGAAACACCATATATTTT; cdr3_aa: CASKSGPIQGAVGNTIYF